This T cell receptor beta chain comes out of a study of memory CD4+ T cells and cytomegalovirus serostatus. A word on this clone: Its antigen remains unknown.

Study-level points and caveats: A US-trained random forest predicted CMV serostatus with median AUC around 0.9.

Single viable CD3+CD4+CD8-CD45RO+ cells were sorted as the memory CD4+ T cells. V gave up 6 bases and J gave up 9 bases, with 17 bases separating them. There are 13 residues in the CDR3. Germline V gene lookup returns CDR1 SGHVS and CDR2 FNYEAQ. The assay was immunoSEQ multiplex PCR, and TCRdb's table has in-frame clones only and misses some. The sample has about 60,000 clones; roughly four fifths are singletons. The clonotype originates from an adult in good health and CMV-seronegative. The chain couples TRBV7-6 to TRBJ1-1; D may be TRBD1 (5 bases). The sequenced material came from memory CD4+ T cells from blood. The CDR3 is CASSHPRTPKAFF. The DNA for the CDR3 is TGTGCCAGCAGTCATCCAAGGACACCCAAAGCTTTCTTT.